The 27 T cell receptor beta chains listed next were all sequenced from one sample in a study of cytomegalovirus exposure and HLA in healthy donors. Use of 60 Vbeta and 13 Jbeta primers characterized the PCR. Libraries were prepared by immunoSEQ multiplex PCR; TCRdb keeps only in-frame clonotypes and omits some of them. The data show 150,000 to 200,000 clones, 81% seen once. Sequenced sample: PBMCs. The receptors were sampled from a man aged 18 to 35 in good health and CMV-seronegative.

The chain uses TRBV7-2 and TRBJ1-5; perhaps TRBD1 as D (5 bases). V lost 0 bases, J lost 6 bases, and 12 bases lay in between. Germline V gene data show CDR1 as SGHTA and CDR2 as FQGNSA. The length of the CDR3 is 15 residues. CDR3 loop: CASSLAGGAGQPQHF. The DNA of the CDR3 is TGTGCCAGCAGCTTAGCGGGGGGTGCAGGTCAGCCCCAGCATTTT.

The chain has TRBV2 and TRBJ1-1; D is unresolved. Trimming took 7 bases from V and 1 from J, leaving 4 bases between them. The CDR3 spans 11 residues. Germline-derived CDR1 and CDR2 are SNHLY and FYNNEI. The CDR3 protein is CASMANTEAFF. DNA for the CDR3: TGTGCCAGCATGGCGAACACTGAAGCTTTCTTT. The entire variable domain, with the rest obtained from reference TRBV2 and TRBJ1-1, is as follows: EPEVTQTPSHQVTQMGQEVILRCVPISNHLYFYWYRQILGQKVEFLVSFYNNEISEKSEIFDDQFSVERPDGSNFTLKIRSTKLEDSAMYFCASMANTEAFFGQGTRLTVV.

The rearrangement uses TRBV5-1 and TRBJ2-1, with 8 bases aligning to TRBD2. The germline CDR1 and CDR2 sequences are SGHRS and YFSETQ. The V segment lost 2 bases and the J segment 7 bases; nucleotides outside the gene matches: 14. The CDR3 has 17 residues. CDR3 sequence: CASSLSGSGPRSNEQFF. The CDR3 DNA sequence: TGCGCCAGCAGCTTAAGCGGGAGCGGTCCCAGGTCAAATGAGCAGTTCTTC.

The chain links TRBV10-2 to TRBJ2-3, with 7 bases fitting TRBD2. Germline values: CDR1 WSHSY, CDR2 SAAADI. The CDR3 is 15 amino acids. V lost 6 bases to trimming and J lost 0 bases; unmatched junction nucleotides: 6. The DNA of the CDR3 is TGCGCCAGCAGCCCCGGACTAGAGAGCACAGATACGCAGTATTTT. Amino acids: CASSPGLESTDTQYF.

V gene TRBV11-2 combines with J gene TRBJ2-2, with TRBD1 matching 7 bases. In germline, CDR1 is SGHAT, CDR2 FQNNGV. This CDR3 comprises 16 residues. V shed 2 bases and J 2 bases; nucleotides not matched to a gene: 5. The CDR3, as DNA: TGTGCCAGCAGCTTACGGTCAGGGGGAAACACCGGGGAGCTGTTTTTT. Protein sequence: CASSLRSGGNTGELFF.

This chain links TRBV7-8 with TRBJ1-2; 8 nucleotides agree with TRBD1. The CDR3 length is 18 residues. The junction had 9 bases not matched to a gene; V was cut back by 0 bases and J by 0 bases. From germline, CDR1 is SGHVS and CDR2 FQNEAQ. In DNA form, the CDR3 reads TGTGCCAGCAGCTTAGCGTCGGGACAGGACTGGTCTAACTATGGCTACACCTTC. The encoded protein is CASSLASGQDWSNYGYTF.

The V and J genes are TRBV7-9 and TRBJ1-2; D gene uncertain. Germline CDR1 reads SEHNR; CDR2 reads FQNEAQ (reference sequence). This CDR3 is 12 amino acids long. Trimming removed 3 bases at V and 4 bases at J, with 6 bases between. The CDR3 region is CASSFSGYGYTF. The DNA of the CDR3 is TGTGCCAGCAGCTTTTCGGGCTATGGCTACACCTTC.

The chain carries TRBV4-2 and TRBJ2-7; 8 bases are a match to TRBD2. The V gene's germline CDR1 is LGHNA and CDR2 YNFKEQ. The CDR3 extends over 15 amino acids. V was pared by 0 bases and J by 2 bases, with 3 bases of the junction left unmatched. CDR3 protein: CASSQEKLAAYEQYF. DNA for the CDR3: TGTGCCAGCAGCCAAGAGAAACTAGCGGCCTACGAGCAGTACTTC.

The rearrangement links TRBV27 to TRBJ2-7; a possible D gene is TRBD2 (6 bases). CDR1 and CDR2 from the germline V gene are MNHEY and SMNVEV (reference sequence). Trimming removed 4 bases at V and 7 bases at J, with 20 bases between. There are 15 residues in the CDR3. Here the CDR3 reads CASSSPRRELVEQYF. The CDR3 DNA is TGTGCCAGCAGTTCCCCCCGACGGGAGCTCGTAGAGCAGTACTTC.

V gene TRBV7-2 combines with J gene TRBJ1-1; D remains ambiguous. Germline V CDR1 and CDR2: SGHTA, FQGNSA. The germline V and J ends were trimmed by 5 bases and 11 bases, with 18 bases remaining between them. CDR3 size: 13 residues. The DNA of the CDR3 is TGTGCCAGCAGCCCCAGCGGACTGCTAGGGGCTTTCTTT. Its protein is CASSPSGLLGAFF.

The chain uses TRBV5-1 and TRBJ1-2, with unresolved D. Germline V lookup: CDR1 SGHRS, CDR2 YFSETQ. This CDR3 is 13 amino acids long. Deletions cut 1 base from V and 6 bases from J, with 10 bases between. CDR3 protein: CASSLSFQNGYTF. CDR3 DNA: TGCGCCAGCAGCTTGTCTTTTCAGAATGGCTACACCTTC.

The rearrangement links TRBV9 to TRBJ1-5; D unclear. The CDR3 has 14 residues. Germline CDR1 is SGDLS and CDR2 is YYNGEE. Between the trimmed V and J ends, which lost 0 bases and 3 bases, there was a span of 7 bases. DNA for the CDR3: TGTGCCAGCAGCGTAGGGCAGTTCAATCAGCCCCAGCATTTT. It encodes CASSVGQFNQPQHF.

The chain links TRBV19 to TRBJ2-7, with 9 bases fitting TRBD1. V dropped 5 bases and J dropped 6; count of bases not matched to a gene: 8. Germline CDR1 LNHDA, CDR2 SQIVND (reference sequence). There are 14 residues in the CDR3. The CDR3 is CASSVTRQGGEQYF. The CDR3 DNA sequence: TGTGCCAGTAGTGTAACCAGACAGGGGGGCGAGCAGTACTTC. The full variable domain, rest sourced from reference TRBV19 and TRBJ2-7, is DGGITQSPKYLFRKEGQNVTLSCEQNLNHDAMYWYRQDPGQGLRLIYYSQIVNDFQKGDIAEGYSVSREKKESFPLTVTSAQKNPTAFYLCASSVTRQGGEQYFGPGTRLTVT.

The V and J genes are TRBV5-4 and TRBJ2-5; 7 nucleotides align to TRBD2. The DNA end is more similar to TRBJ2-7, so the J call may be wrong. Germline V gene lookup returns CDR1 SGHNT and CDR2 YYREEE (reference sequence). The CDR3 spans 15 residues. CDR3 nucleotides: TGTGCCAGCAGCCGCAAAGAGCGGGACCCCTACGAGCAGTACTTC. This translates into CASSRKERDPYEQYF.

The V gene is TRBV6-5, the J gene TRBJ2-5; 7 bases are a match to TRBD1. V trimming: 4 bases; J trimming: 7 bases; junction bases outside the gene matches: 6. The length of the CDR3 is 13 residues. Germline lookup yields CDR1 MNHEY and CDR2 SVGAGI. The CDR3 loop reads CASSSRQGLTQYF. CDR3 bases: TGTGCCAGCAGTTCCCGACAGGGATTGACCCAGTACTTC.

The rearrangement uses TRBV28 and TRBJ1-4; no firm D call. Deletions cut 5 bases from V and 10 bases from J, with 14 bases between. The CDR3 contains 13 residues. Germline V gives CDR1 MDHEN, CDR2 SYDVKM. CDR3 in DNA: TGTGCCAGCAGTCCGAACGTCGCGGGAAAACTGTTTTTT. It specifies CASSPNVAGKLFF.

The V call is TRBV7-8, the J call TRBJ2-1, with D possibly TRBD2 on 6 matching bases. V was trimmed by 0 bases and J by 8 bases, leaving 17 bases between them. Germline V gene data show CDR1 as SGHVS and CDR2 as FQNEAQ. The CDR3 covers 16 residues. CDR3 DNA: TGTGCCAGCAGCTTAGCGTGGACTACTTCATCCCATGAGCAGTTCTTC. Protein product: CASSLAWTTSSHEQFF.

With respect to this clone: Other DNA variants within this sample encode the same CDR3. J is TRBJ2-3 and V is TRBV6-4; TRBD2 matches at 7 bases. The ends lost 6 bases at V and 2 bases at J; junction bases unmatched: 2. This CDR3 has 13 residues. Germline loops: CDR1 MRHNA, CDR2 SNTAGT. The CDR3 loop reads CASSRDYTDTQYF. DNA of the CDR3: TGTGCCAGCAGCCGGGACTACACAGATACGCAGTATTTT.

The V gene is TRBV28, the J gene TRBJ2-7; D remains ambiguous. Germline V gene data show CDR1 as MDHEN and CDR2 as SYDVKM. Trimming stripped 2 bases from V and 3 bases from J, with 5 bases between. The CDR3 spans 12 residues. This CDR3 reads CASSLDNYEQYF. CDR3 coding DNA: TGTGCCAGCAGTTTAGACAACTACGAGCAGTACTTC.

V is TRBV13 and J is TRBJ2-1; TRBD1 matches at 10 bases. This CDR3 region has 14 residues. Germline V gives CDR1 PRHDT, CDR2 FYEKMQ (reference sequence). The V and J ends lost 3 bases and 5 bases, in that order; junction bases with no gene match: 1. The CDR3, as DNA: TGTGCCAGCAGCTTCGGACAGGGGGACAATGAGCAGTTCTTC. This translates into CASSFGQGDNEQFF.

The chain joins TRBV29-1 to TRBJ1-1; D is unclear. V was shortened by 5 bases and J by 1 base, with 14 bases between the two germline ends. Germline CDR1 and CDR2: SQVTM and ANQGSEA. The CDR3 is 14 residues long. The CDR3 sequence: CSVSISIQNTEAFF. CDR3 DNA sequence: TGCAGCGTTTCCATCTCCATACAGAACACTGAAGCTTTCTTT.

The gene calls are TRBV7-9 and TRBJ1-4; D is possibly TRBD1 (5 bases). The CDR3 loop spans 15 amino acids. CDR1 and CDR2 from the germline V gene are SEHNR and FQNEAQ (reference sequence). Trimming shortened V by 2 bases and J by 5 bases, and 12 bases separated the two germline ends. The chain's CDR3 is CASSLMGGGNEKLFF. In DNA, the CDR3 is TGTGCCAGCAGCTTAATGGGCGGGGGAAATGAAAAACTGTTTTTT.

The rearrangement uses TRBV6-5 and TRBJ2-7, with 7 bases matching TRBD1. V was pared by 6 bases and J by 2 bases, with 7 bases of the junction left unmatched. Per the germline V gene, CDR1 is MNHEY and CDR2 is SVGAGI. The CDR3 loop spans 14 amino acids. The CDR3 region is CASSKDRAPYEQYF. Here the CDR3 DNA reads TGTGCCAGCAGCAAAGACAGGGCTCCCTACGAGCAGTACTTC.

This sequence joins TRBV9 and TRBJ2-2; 7 nucleotides agree with TRBD1. V shed 5 bases, J shed 7 bases, and the junction held 8 bases outside the gene matches. This CDR3 region has 14 residues. CDR1 SGDLS and CDR2 YYNGEE come from the germline V gene. CDR3 protein: CASRQGNKVGELFF. CDR3 nucleotides: TGTGCCAGCAGACAGGGGAACAAAGTCGGGGAGCTGTTTTTT. Using reference TRBV9 and TRBJ2-2 for the parts outside the CDR3, the full variable domain is DSGVTQTPKHLITATGQRVTLRCSPRSGDLSVYWYQQSLDQGLQFLIQYYNGEERAKGNILERFSAQQFPDLHSELNLSSLELGDSALYFCASRQGNKVGELFFGEGSRLTVL.

This chain joins TRBV11-2 and TRBJ2-3; 7 positions match TRBD2. The junction had 10 bases not matched to a gene; V was cut back by 3 bases and J by 1 base. Germline V gives CDR1 SGHAT, CDR2 FQNNGV. The CDR3 loop spans 17 amino acids. This chain's CDR3 is CASSLPLSGLRTDTQYF. The CDR3 DNA reads as TGTGCCAGCAGCTTGCCACTTAGCGGGCTACGCACAGATACGCAGTATTTT.

The chain employs TRBV6-5 and TRBJ1-2; 9 positions agree with TRBD1. This CDR3 spans 14 amino acids. CDR1 MNHEY and CDR2 SVGAGI come from the germline V gene. V dropped 4 bases and J dropped 4; count of bases not matched to a gene: 4. The CDR3 sequence is CASSWDRVGYGYTF. In DNA, the CDR3 is TGTGCCAGCAGTTGGGACAGGGTAGGCTATGGCTACACCTTC.

The chain links TRBV7-2 to TRBJ2-5, with D perhaps TRBD2 (6 bases). CDR3 length equals 16 residues. The germline CDR1 and CDR2 sequences are SGHTA and FQGNSA. V shed 1 base and J shed 2 bases, with 14 bases lying between them. The CDR3 loop is CASSLGWGAGQETQYF. In DNA form, the CDR3 reads TGTGCCAGCAGCTTAGGATGGGGAGCGGGTCAAGAGACCCAGTACTTC.